The present T cell receptor (beta chain) was sequenced within a study of graft-versus-host responses after intestinal transplantation. Study-wide findings and caveats: Early post-transplant HvG declines were associated with peak circulating GvH clone levels.

This clone was seen just once. The antigen remains undetermined. TCRdb's copy holds only in-frame clones and misses some; the assay was immunoSEQ multiplex PCR. The data contain tens of thousands of clones, approximately 95% of them seen just once; the ten biggest clones take up 0.23%. Germline V gene data show CDR1 as SGHAT and CDR2 as FQNNGV. The CDR3 consists of 15 residues. J lost 6 bases, V lost 1 base, and 3 bases had no gene match. The chain links TRBV11-2 to TRBJ2-2, with 9 bases that match TRBD1. The specimen comprised unstimulated CD8+ T cells sorted from spleen or lymph node cells, sampled before transplant. This receptor was identified in a human donor who was the organ donor for an intestinal transplant. The CDR3 protein is CASSLVGTGPGELFF. DNA of the CDR3: TGTGCCAGCAGCTTAGTCGGGACAGGGCCCGGGGAGCTGTTTTTT. The complete variable domain, with remaining parts taken from reference TRBV11-2 and TRBJ2-2, reads EAGVAQSPRYKIIEKRQSVAFWCNPISGHATLYWYQQILGQGPKLLIQFQNNGVVDDSQLPKDRFSAERLKGVDSTLKIQPAKLEDSAVYLCASSLVGTGPGELFFGEGSRLTVL.